What follows are 16 T cell receptor beta chains derived from one specimen sequenced in a study of T cells in Graves' hyperthyroidism and ophthalmopathy. The TCR beta CDR3 regions underwent amplification using RNA transcripts as the source. TCR CDR3 underwent first-round RT-PCR with the HTBI primer set. Via MiXCR, TCRdb re-called the multiplex PCR reads, giving one row per CDR3 protein. Altogether some 600,000 distinct CDR3 sequences are present, 40% to 55% being singletons, with the ten largest covering 8.2%. Material: peripheral blood or thyroid tissue (not recorded which). Receptors originate from a young woman with Graves' hyperthyroidism.

This clonotype was observed a single time. A much more abundant neighbour one base away suggests this may be a read error. The chain recombines TRBV29-1 with TRBJ2-7; unclear D gene. The ends were cut back, 5 bases at V and 0 bases at J, with 8 bases in the middle. This CDR3 spans 12 amino acids. Germline lookup yields CDR1 SQVTM and CDR2 ANQGSEA. The CDR3 DNA is TGCAGCGTTAGCTGGTCCTCCTACGAGCAGTACTTC. This gives the protein CSVSWSSYEQYF.

V usage is TRBV11-2 and J usage is TRBJ1-6, with D hard to call. CDR1 is SGHAT and CDR2 is FQNNGV in the germline V gene. With 6 bases removed from V and 0 bases from J, the gap between germline ends came to 12 bases. This CDR3 has 16 amino acids. The CDR3: CASSPFMSSYNSPLHF. The CDR3 DNA sequence: TGTGCCAGCAGTCCATTTATGAGCTCCTATAATTCACCCCTCCACTTT.

This clonotype was detected only once. This chain links TRBV19 with TRBJ2-3; TRBD2 aligns across 12 bases. The CDR3 sequence is 17 residues long. CDR1 and CDR2 from the germline V gene are LNHDA and SQIVND (reference sequence). J gave up 2 bases and V 5 bases, and 8 bases lay outside the gene matches. CDR3 in DNA: TGTGCCAGTAGTCCCAGGACTAGCGGGACTTACACAGATACGCAGTATTTT. Translation: CASSPRTSGTYTDTQYF.

The sample holds a few counts of this clonotype. The chain employs TRBV29-1 and TRBJ2-5; TRBD1 matches 10 bases. CDR1 is SQVTM, CDR2 ANQGSEA, per germline. This CDR3 contains 13 residues. The trim removed 6 bases at V and 5 bases at J, leaving 6 bases unmatched. The CDR3 coding sequence is TGCAGCGTGGAGACAGGGGGCCGGGAGACCCAGTACTTC. Translating it yields CSVETGGRETQYF.

V usage is TRBV12-3 or TRBV12-4 and J usage is TRBJ1-1, with 8 bases that match TRBD1. CDR3 length: 14 residues. The V gene end was trimmed by 5 bases and the J gene end by 7 bases; junction bases not matched to a gene: 9. CDR3 sequence (DNA): TGTGCCAGCAGTCCATTGACAGGGGCAGGTGAAGCTTTCTTT. Translating it yields CASSPLTGAGEAFF.

The chain couples TRBV7-9 to TRBJ1-2, with D maybe TRBD1 (6 bases). The CDR3 loop spans 16 amino acids. The germline gives CDR1 SEHNR, CDR2 FQNEAQ (reference sequence). Trimming removed 5 bases from V and 3 bases from J, with 19 bases in between. The CDR3: CASSLTGTRTDYGYTF. In DNA, the CDR3 is TGTGCCAGCAGCCTGACCGGGACAAGGACTGACTATGGCTACACCTTC.

This sequence joins TRBV7-2 and TRBJ2-5; D is ambiguous. The closer fit of TRBJ2-1 to the DNA end suggests the J call may be wrong. This CDR3 spans 15 amino acids. Germline-derived CDR1 and CDR2 are SGHTA and FQGNSA. CDR3 region: CASSHGPSSYNEQFF. In nucleotides, the CDR3 is TGTGCCAGCAGTCATGGACCGTCGTCCTACAATGAGCAGTTCTTC.

This clonotype was seen a handful of times. This chain joins TRBV20-1 and TRBJ1-2, with 9 bases identical to TRBD1. CDR3 length equals 14 residues. The germline V gene has CDR1 DFQATT and CDR2 SNEGSKA (reference sequence). V lost 8 bases and J lost 4; bases outside the gene matches: 11. CDR3 sequence (DNA): TGCAGTACCTTCGGGACAGGGAAGGCCTATGGCTACACCTTC. It yields the protein CSTFGTGKAYGYTF.

Turning to this clonotype: A much larger clone lies a single base off, so this may be a read error. The chain couples TRBV24-1 to TRBJ2-7; the D gene is possibly TRBD1 (6 bases). The CDR3 is made up of 14 amino acids. Germline V gives CDR1 KGHDR, CDR2 SFDVKD. The CDR3 bases are TGTACCATCAGTGATGTCAGGGGCTCCTACGAGCAGTACTTC. It yields the protein CTISDVRGSYEQYF.

The genes are TRBV20-1 and TRBJ2-7, with D perhaps assigned TRBD1 or TRBD2 (5 bases each). Germline-derived CDR1 and CDR2 are DFQATT and SNEGSKA (reference sequence). Trimming shortened V by 0 bases and J by 6 bases, and 9 bases separated the two germline ends. The CDR3 covers 12 residues. The CDR3 bases are TGCAGTGCTAGAGATTACGGGACCGAGCAGTACTTC. It encodes CSARDYGTEQYF.

In its sample, this clonotype was seen a few times. The chain employs TRBV6-1 and TRBJ2-7; D is unresolved. The CDR3 is 12 amino acids. Trimming took 4 bases from V and 4 from J, leaving 8 bases between them. CDR1 is MNHNS and CDR2 is SASEGT in the germline V gene. For the CDR3, the DNA is TGTGCCAGCAGTGGACTTGGATACGAGCAGTACTTC. Its protein is CASSGLGYEQYF.

This clonotype has more than one count but fewer than ten. The chain recombines TRBV20-1 with TRBJ2-2; D possibly corresponds to TRBD1 (5 bases). The CDR3 has 13 amino acids. The V end lost 5 bases, the J end lost 7 bases, and 14 bases lay between the germline ends. The germline V gene has CDR1 DFQATT and CDR2 SNEGSKA (reference sequence). The CDR3 DNA reads TGCAGTGCTCCTATAGGGGCCCACGGGGAGCTGTTTTTT. It encodes CSAPIGAHGELFF.

This clonotype was observed many times. The chain couples TRBV7-2 to TRBJ2-5; tentative D call: TRBD2 (7 bases). Germline CDR1 and CDR2: SGHTA and FQGNSA. The CDR3 has 15 amino acids. The ends were cut back, 5 bases at V and 1 base at J, with 14 bases in the middle. CDR3 bases: TGTGCCAGCAGCCCAGGGGCTAGCGGCCAAGAGACCCAGTACTTC. Translating gives CASSPGASGQETQYF.

Ten or more counts support this clonotype. The chain carries TRBV7-2 and TRBJ1-6; 7 positions agree with TRBD1. V lost 3 bases to trimming and J lost 7 bases; unmatched junction nucleotides: 3. The CDR3 consists of 14 residues. Per germline, CDR1 SGHTA and CDR2 FQGNSA. CDR3 in amino acids: CASSFPGQNSPLHF. The CDR3, as DNA: TGTGCCAGCAGCTTTCCGGGACAGAATTCACCCCTCCACTTT.

The chain couples TRBV25-1 to TRBJ1-2, with TRBD1 as a possible D gene (6 bases). The CDR3 spans 14 residues. Looked up from germline, CDR1 is MGHDK and CDR2 is SYGVNS. Trimming shortened V by 6 bases and J by 3 bases, and 14 bases separated the two germline ends. The CDR3 DNA reads as TGTGCCAGCAGCTTTCTGGACAGCTACTATGGCTACACCTTC. Amino acid sequence: CASSFLDSYYGYTF.

V usage is TRBV20-1 and J usage is TRBJ2-2, with 7 bases aligning to TRBD1. The CDR3 consists of 15 residues. J was trimmed by 2 bases and V by 6 bases; bases with no gene match: 9. Germline assignment: CDR1 DFQATT and CDR2 SNEGSKA (reference sequence). The CDR3 sequence is CSASHRGPNTGELFF. The CDR3 nucleotides read TGCAGTGCCTCACACAGGGGCCCTAACACCGGGGAGCTGTTTTTT.